The T cell receptor (beta chain) under discussion was sequenced for a study of T cell responses to AZD1222 COVID-19 vaccine. Findings and limits, study-wide: Spike regions recognized by vaccine-associated CD4 TCRs spanned the protein, led by 160-218 and 743-854.

The repertoire was sequenced with immunoSEQ multiplex PCR; TCRdb's copy has only in-frame clones and lacks some. The sample has 150,000 to 200,000 clones; about 91% are singletons. Germline V CDR1 and CDR2: SEHNR, FQNEAQ (reference sequence). The V and J ends lost 5 bases and 2 bases, in that order; junction bases with no gene match: 1. The CDR3 totals 15 residues. In the case of this clone: The antigen is undetermined.

The chain is built from TRBV7-9 and TRBJ2-1; the match to TRBD2 covers 12 bases. The TCR sequence derives from an adult who received the AZD1222 COVID-19 vaccine. The sample consisted of peripheral blood, taken 28 days after the second AZD1222 dose. The CDR3 sequence: CASSPSGGAYNEQFF. The CDR3 region has the DNA TGTGCCAGCAGCCCTAGCGGGGGGGCCTACAATGAGCAGTTCTTC. The variable domain in full, with the rest retrieved from reference TRBV7-9 and TRBJ2-1, is DTGVSQNPRHKITKRGQNVTFRCDPISEHNRLYWYRQTLGQGPEFLTYFQNEAQLEKSRLLSDRFSAERPKGSFSTLEIQRTEQGDSAMYLCASSPSGGAYNEQFFGPGTRLTVL.